This entry lists 5 T cell receptor beta chains sequenced from one sample in a study of shared clonotypes between healthy human individuals. The table came from immunoSEQ multiplex PCR; TCRdb's copy has only in-frame clones and leaves some out. The data show millions of clones, approximately 94% seen once. Sequences were obtained from naive CD4+ T cells sorted from blood. Regarding subset: CD45RA+ positively selected. These receptors were taken from a man younger than 30 in good health.

This clone occurred once. The chain carries TRBV5-3 and TRBJ2-7; 12 bases agree with TRBD2. TRBV5-3 is an ORF for which the function is uncertain. With V trimmed by 0 bases and J by 7 bases, 8 bases remained unmatched. This CDR3 contains 16 residues. In nucleotides, the CDR3 is TGTGCCAGAAGCTTGGCTAGCGGGAGGGCCTGTGAGGAGCAGTACTTC. This sequence encodes CARSLASGRACEEQYF.

This chain links TRBV27 with TRBJ1-2; 7 nucleotides agree with TRBD1. The V and J ends lost 6 bases and 5 bases, in that order; junction bases with no gene match: 12. This CDR3 spans 15 amino acids. CDR1 and CDR2 from the germline V gene are MNHEY and SMNVEV (reference sequence). The CDR3 DNA follows: TGTGCCAGCAGCTTCCGACAGGGTTTGTCGTATGGCTACACCTTC. Its protein is CASSFRQGLSYGYTF.

The gene calls are TRBV7-2 and TRBJ1-5; TRBD1 matches 9 bases. The CDR3 covers 13 residues. The V and J ends lost 5 bases and 7 bases, in that order; junction bases with no gene match: 3. CDR1 is SGHTA and CDR2 is FQGNSA in the germline V gene. The CDR3 bases are TGTGCCAGCAGCGATGGACAGGGGCAGCCCCAGCATTTT. Protein sequence: CASSDGQGQPQHF. Full variable domain (remainder filled in from reference TRBV7-2 and TRBJ1-5): GAGVSQSPSNKVTEKGKDVELRCDPISGHTALYWYRQSLGQGLEFLIYFQGNSAPDKSGLPSDRFSAERTGGSVSTLTIQRTQQEDSAVYLCASSDGQGQPQHFGDGTRLSIL.

For the CDR3, the DNA is TGTGCCATCAGTGTGGGGGACCCTTCCACAGATACGCAGTATTTT. Protein: CAISVGDPSTDTQYF. The genes are TRBV10-3 and TRBJ2-3; D is perhaps TRBD1 or TRBD2 (5 bases each). Trimming stripped 4 bases from V and 2 bases from J, with 13 bases between. The CDR3 loop spans 15 amino acids. In germline, CDR1 is ENHRY, CDR2 SYGVKD.

The gene calls are TRBV6-6 and TRBJ2-3; the match to TRBD2 covers 7 bases. J lost 4 bases, V lost 2 bases, and 6 bases had no gene match. The CDR3 has 15 residues. The germline CDR1 and CDR2 sequences are MNHNY and SVGAGI (reference sequence). The CDR3 here is CASSYTAGKADTQYF. CDR3 coding DNA: TGTGCCAGCAGTTACACAGCGGGAAAGGCAGATACGCAGTATTTT.